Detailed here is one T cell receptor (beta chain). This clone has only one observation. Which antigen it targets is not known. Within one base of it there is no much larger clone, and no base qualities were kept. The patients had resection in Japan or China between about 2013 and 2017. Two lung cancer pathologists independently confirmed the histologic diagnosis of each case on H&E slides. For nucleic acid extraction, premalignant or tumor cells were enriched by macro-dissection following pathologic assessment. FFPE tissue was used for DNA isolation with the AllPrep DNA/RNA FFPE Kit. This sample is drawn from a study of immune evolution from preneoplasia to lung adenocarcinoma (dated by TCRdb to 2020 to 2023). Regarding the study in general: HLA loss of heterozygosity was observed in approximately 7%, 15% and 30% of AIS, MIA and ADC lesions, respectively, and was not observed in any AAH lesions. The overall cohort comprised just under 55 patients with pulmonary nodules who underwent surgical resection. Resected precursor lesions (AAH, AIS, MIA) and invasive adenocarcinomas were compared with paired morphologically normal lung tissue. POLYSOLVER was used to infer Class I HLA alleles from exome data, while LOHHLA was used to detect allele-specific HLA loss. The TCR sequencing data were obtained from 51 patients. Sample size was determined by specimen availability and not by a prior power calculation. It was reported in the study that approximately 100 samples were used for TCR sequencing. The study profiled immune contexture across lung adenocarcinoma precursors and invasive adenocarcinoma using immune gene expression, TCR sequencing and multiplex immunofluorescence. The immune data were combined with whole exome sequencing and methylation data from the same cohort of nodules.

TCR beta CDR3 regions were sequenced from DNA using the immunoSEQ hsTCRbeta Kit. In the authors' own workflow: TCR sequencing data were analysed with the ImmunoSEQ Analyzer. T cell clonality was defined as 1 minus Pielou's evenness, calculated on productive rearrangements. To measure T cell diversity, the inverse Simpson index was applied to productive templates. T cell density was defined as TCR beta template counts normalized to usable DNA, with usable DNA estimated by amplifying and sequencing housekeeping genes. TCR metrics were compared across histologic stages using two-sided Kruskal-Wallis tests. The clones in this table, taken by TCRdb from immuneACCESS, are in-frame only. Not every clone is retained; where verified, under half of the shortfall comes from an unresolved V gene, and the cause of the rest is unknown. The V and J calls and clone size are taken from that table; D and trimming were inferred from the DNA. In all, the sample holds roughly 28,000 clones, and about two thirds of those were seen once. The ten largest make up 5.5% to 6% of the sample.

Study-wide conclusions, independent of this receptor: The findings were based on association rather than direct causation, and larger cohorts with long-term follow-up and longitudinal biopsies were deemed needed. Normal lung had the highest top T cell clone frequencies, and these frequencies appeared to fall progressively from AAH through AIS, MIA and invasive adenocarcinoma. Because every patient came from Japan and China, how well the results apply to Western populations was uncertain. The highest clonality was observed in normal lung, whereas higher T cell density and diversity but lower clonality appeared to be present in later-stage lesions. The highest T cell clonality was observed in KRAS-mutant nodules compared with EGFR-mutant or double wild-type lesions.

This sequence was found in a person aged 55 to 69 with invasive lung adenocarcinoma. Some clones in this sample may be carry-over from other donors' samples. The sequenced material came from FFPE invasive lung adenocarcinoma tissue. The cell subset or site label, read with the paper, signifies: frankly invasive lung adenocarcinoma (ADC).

Here is the DNA: TGTGCCAGCAGCTCGACACCCCCCTACGAGCAGTACTTC. Its translation reads: CASSSTPPYEQYF. Recombination connected TRBV7-6 to TRBJ2-7; the D gene identity is not certain. Reading the germline V gene gives CDR1 SGHVS and CDR2 FNYEAQ. V is reduced by 4 bases and J by 2 bases, leaving a spacing of 9 bases between them. CDR3 length: 13 amino acids, cysteine to phenylalanine. CDR3 DNA is the only sequence kept; it has 39 bases, read in frame from the first base.